The 30 T cell receptor beta chains presented below share a single source sample, sequenced in a study of CD8 T cells in ankylosing spondylitis. TCRdb called the 5' RACE reads again in MiXCR, with one record for every CDR3 protein. The sample lists some 180,000 distinct CDR3 sequences, 15% to 20% occurring once. The sample taken for sequencing was blood, either unsorted or a sorted T cell fraction (not recorded which). The receptors originated from a male donor under 30 with ankylosing spondylitis or in good health (not recorded which).

This clonotype was detected ten times or more. The chain is built from TRBV9 and TRBJ1-6; 7 nucleotides match TRBD1. V shed 3 bases and J 9 bases; nucleotides not matched to a gene: 12. Germline V gives CDR1 SGDLS, CDR2 YYNGEE. This CDR3 comprises 16 residues. CDR3 sequence: CASSGGQDGFGSPLHF. In nucleotides, the CDR3 is TGTGCCAGCAGCGGAGGACAGGACGGGTTTGGTTCACCCCTCCACTTT.

This clonotype showed up many times. The chain is built from TRBV20-1 and TRBJ2-1, with a possible D match to TRBD2 (5 bases). Germline V CDR1 and CDR2: DFQATT, SNEGSKA (reference sequence). This CDR3 is built from 13 residues. Deletions cut 6 bases from V and 7 bases from J, with 16 bases between. The CDR3 reads CSARTQTGNEQFF. The CDR3 DNA follows: TGCAGTGCGAGGACTCAGACGGGGAATGAGCAGTTCTTC.

This clonotype was seen many times. The chain employs TRBV7-9 and TRBJ2-7; 7 bases line up with TRBD2. The germline CDR1 and CDR2 sequences are SEHNR and FQNEAQ (reference sequence). The CDR3 is 15 amino acids. V was clipped by 5 bases and J by 3 bases; unmatched bases: 10. In DNA, the CDR3 is TGTGCCAGCAGCCCCGGACTAGGCTTTAACTACGAGCAGTACTTC. Protein sequence: CASSPGLGFNYEQYF.

This clonotype has a count of ten or more. The V and J genes are TRBV3-1 and TRBJ1-5; D may be TRBD1 (5 bases). V was cut by 3 bases and J by 7 bases, with 22 bases left in between. The CDR3 runs 17 residues. Germline values: CDR1 LGHDT, CDR2 YNNKEL (reference sequence). The DNA of the CDR3 is TGTGCCAGCAGCCATTCGGGGGACGCCGGTTTGGTGCAGCCCCAGCATTTT. This encodes CASSHSGDAGLVQPQHF.

This clonotype has only a few counts. V gene TRBV20-1 combines with J gene TRBJ1-1; D is possibly TRBD1 (6 bases). Per germline, CDR1 DFQATT and CDR2 SNEGSKA (reference sequence). Trimming pared 2 bases from V and 5 bases from J, leaving 12 bases between. The CDR3 has 13 amino acids. CDR3 nucleotides: TGCAGTGCTAGACCCACAGGGATTACTGAAGCTTTCTTT. Protein product: CSARPTGITEAFF.

The J gene is TRBJ1-1, the V gene TRBV20-1; the D gene is possibly TRBD1 (5 bases). Trimming cost V 1 base and J 1 base, with 10 bases left between them. Germline CDR1 and CDR2: DFQATT and SNEGSKA (reference sequence). The CDR3 loop spans 14 amino acids. The CDR3 DNA is TGCAGTGCTAGAGTCAGGGTGTCGAACACTGAAGCTTTCTTT. It specifies CSARVRVSNTEAFF.

The sample holds many counts of this clonotype. V is TRBV19 and J is TRBJ1-1, with D possibly TRBD1 on 5 matching bases. V was cut by 7 bases and J by 5 bases, with 14 bases left in between. This CDR3 comprises 13 residues. Germline V gives CDR1 LNHDA, CDR2 SQIVND (reference sequence). The CDR3 DNA reads as TGTGCCAGTATGGCCGCAGGGCTTACTGAAGCTTTCTTT. This translates into CASMAAGLTEAFF.

In its sample, this clonotype was seen many times. J is TRBJ2-6 and V is TRBV15; D remains ambiguous. In germline, CDR1 is LNHNV, CDR2 YYDKDF (reference sequence). The CDR3 totals 13 residues. V was shortened by 3 bases and J by 1 base, with 1 base between the two germline ends. CDR3 DNA sequence: TGTGCCACCAGCAGTTCTGGGGCCAACGTCCTGACTTTC. Its protein product is CATSSSGANVLTF.

The chain couples TRBV11-3 to TRBJ2-2, with 13 positions matching TRBD2. V dropped 3 bases and J dropped 8; count of bases not matched to a gene: 3. This CDR3 region has 15 residues. Germline V CDR1 and CDR2: SGHNT, YENEEA. The CDR3 sequence: CASSFGLAGVGELFF. In DNA, the CDR3 is TGTGCCAGCAGCTTCGGACTAGCGGGAGTTGGGGAGCTGTTTTTT.

The genes are TRBV6-6 and TRBJ2-3, with 15 positions matching TRBD2. V shed 0 bases, J shed 3 bases, and the junction held 1 base outside the gene matches. Germline loops: CDR1 MNHNY, CDR2 SVGAGI (reference sequence). The CDR3 is made up of 17 amino acids. The CDR3 sequence is CASSYSGLAGGTDTQYF. CDR3 bases: TGTGCCAGCAGTTACTCCGGACTAGCGGGAGGGACAGATACGCAGTATTTT.

The chain recombines TRBV7-3 with TRBJ2-1; 10 positions agree with TRBD2. The germline V gene encodes CDR1 SGHTA and CDR2 FQGTGA. Germline trimming cut 6 bases from V and 6 bases from J; bases unmatched to any gene: 5. The CDR3 is 14 residues long. For the CDR3, the DNA is TGTGCCAGCAGTTACCGGACTAGCGGCAATGAGCAGTTCTTC. Protein sequence: CASSYRTSGNEQFF.

This clonotype appeared many times. The rearrangement uses TRBV30 and TRBJ2-1; D gene uncertain. Between the trimmed V and J ends, which lost 0 bases and 7 bases, there was a span of 1 base. The CDR3 is 10 amino acids. Germline loops: CDR1 GTSNPN, CDR2 SVGIG (reference sequence). CDR3 amino acids: CAWSVNEQFF. DNA of the CDR3: TGTGCCTGGAGTGTAAATGAGCAGTTCTTC.

This clonotype was counted a single time. This chain links TRBV20-1 with TRBJ2-1; 8 nucleotides line up with TRBD1. Germline values: CDR1 DFQATT, CDR2 SNEGSKA (reference sequence). This CDR3 spans 15 amino acids. The V and J ends lost 0 bases and 6 bases, in that order; junction bases with no gene match: 7. CDR3 loop: CSAREIQGAFNEQFF. The CDR3 coding sequence is TGCAGTGCTAGAGAGATTCAGGGGGCCTTCAATGAGCAGTTCTTC.

The chain links TRBV7-9 to TRBJ2-1; D is perhaps TRBD2 (5 bases). Trimming shortened V by 1 base and J by 8 bases, and 15 bases separated the two germline ends. The CDR3 totals 15 residues. CDR1 and CDR2 (germline): SEHNR, FQNEAQ (reference sequence). In DNA, the CDR3 is TGTGCCAGCAGCTTAGAAACTAGTCCTCTCCATGAGCAGTTCTTC. Encoded protein: CASSLETSPLHEQFF. Full variable domain (rest looked up from reference TRBV7-9 and TRBJ2-1): DTGVSQNPRHKITKRGQNVTFRCDPISEHNRLYWYRQTLGQGPEFLTYFQNEAQLEKSRLLSDRFSAERPKGSFSTLEIQRTEQGDSAMYLCASSLETSPLHEQFFGPGTRLTVL.

This clonotype was detected once. The chain couples TRBV10-1 to TRBJ2-1, with 9 bases lining up with TRBD2. The CDR3 extends over 17 amino acids. The V gene end was trimmed by 0 bases and the J gene end by 10 bases; junction bases not matched to a gene: 13. CDR1 WNHNN and CDR2 SYGVQD come from the germline V gene (reference sequence). Written as DNA, the CDR3 is TGCGCCAGCAGTGAGTCGAAGTCGGGACTAGCTCTTCGGGAGCAGTTCTTC. Translated, it gives CASSESKSGLALREQFF.

Ten or more counts support this clonotype. V is TRBV12-3 or TRBV12-4 and J is TRBJ1-5; 7 bases align to TRBD1. The junction had 8 bases not matched to a gene; V was cut back by 11 bases and J by 4 bases. This CDR3 is built from 13 residues. The CDR3 reads CASTGFKNQPQHF. CDR3 nucleotides: TGTGCCTCGACAGGGTTTAAGAATCAGCCCCAGCATTTT.

This clonotype has ten or more counts. The V and J genes are TRBV20-1 and TRBJ2-5; TRBD1 aligns across 8 bases. The V segment lost 3 bases and the J segment 2 bases; nucleotides outside the gene matches: 8. This CDR3 is 15 amino acids long. CDR1 is DFQATT, CDR2 SNEGSKA, per germline (reference sequence). The CDR3 coding sequence is TGCAGTGCTAGGACAGGGGAAGACCAACAAGAGACCCAGTACTTC. As protein: CSARTGEDQQETQYF.

In this sample, this clonotype turned up many times. V and J are TRBV15 and TRBJ1-2; D is unclear. CDR3 length equals 12 residues. Germline V gene lookup returns CDR1 LNHNV and CDR2 YYDKDF (reference sequence). V lost 5 bases, J lost 8 bases, and 12 bases lay in between. Here the CDR3 reads CATSGISGGYTF. The CDR3 DNA follows: TGTGCCACCAGCGGCATCAGTGGCGGCTACACCTTC.

This clonotype was detected many times. This chain joins TRBV12-3 or TRBV12-4 and TRBJ2-1; no reliable D call. The length of the CDR3 is 10 residues. V was shortened by 3 bases and J by 9 bases, with 3 bases between the two germline ends. The CDR3 nucleotides are TGTGCCAGCAGTTTCGTTGAGCAGTTCTTC. This gives the protein CASSFVEQFF.

This clonotype occurred many times. This chain uses TRBV29-1 with TRBJ1-2; D is ambiguous. Germline-derived CDR1 and CDR2 are SQVTM and ANQGSEA. CDR3 size: 12 residues. V lost 4 bases and J 2 bases, leaving 8 bases between the germline ends. The CDR3 here is CSVAAANYGYTF. CDR3 in DNA: TGCAGCGTTGCGGCAGCAAACTATGGCTACACCTTC.

The table lists this clonotype with many counts. The chain couples TRBV7-2 to TRBJ2-7, with 10 bases matching TRBD2. J was trimmed by 6 bases and V by 4 bases; bases with no gene match: 9. CDR3 length: 15 residues. Germline-derived CDR1 and CDR2 are SGHTA and FQGNSA. The CDR3 DNA is TGTGCCAGCAGCTCGTCTGCCGGGACTAGCGTCGAGCAGTACTTC. This gives the protein CASSSSAGTSVEQYF.

This clonotype was observed a few times. This rearrangement joins TRBV18 to TRBJ1-6; 7 nucleotides match TRBD1. Trimming at V came to 4 bases and at J to 9 bases, leaving 6 bases not matched to a gene. Germline lookup yields CDR1 KGHSH and CDR2 LQKENI. The CDR3 has 14 residues. CDR3 region: CASSLGQAGSPLHF. The CDR3 region has the DNA TGTGCCAGCTCACTCGGACAGGCTGGTTCACCCCTCCACTTT.

The genes are TRBV12-5 and TRBJ2-1; TRBD1 might be the D (6 bases). The V and J ends lost 6 bases and 7 bases respectively, with 13 bases between them. This CDR3 contains 13 residues. Germline CDR1 and CDR2: LGHNT and FRNRAP. The CDR3 here is CASGRIQGNEQFF. The CDR3 nucleotides are TGTGCTAGTGGACGGATACAGGGAAATGAGCAGTTCTTC.

This clonotype occurred many times. The V gene is TRBV30, the J gene TRBJ2-7; 11 positions match TRBD1. Germline V gives CDR1 GTSNPN, CDR2 SVGIG (reference sequence). The CDR3 loop spans 14 amino acids. V shed 6 bases, J shed 1 base, and the junction held 5 bases outside the gene matches. CDR3 loop: CACSDRGLSYEQYF. CDR3 nucleotide sequence: TGTGCCTGCTCGGACAGGGGGCTGTCCTACGAGCAGTACTTC.

The chain carries TRBV14 and TRBJ2-1, with TRBD2 matching over 10 bases. Germline V gene data show CDR1 as SGHDN and CDR2 as FVKESK. V gave up 4 bases and J gave up 9 bases; unmatched junction bases: 9. CDR3 length: 15 residues. The CDR3 region has the DNA TGTGCCAGCAGCCTACTAGCGGGACGAGAGGCTGAGCAGTTCTTC. Translated: CASSLLAGREAEQFF.

This clonotype was detected many times. Germline is not matched at one junction end, which may reflect a read error. The chain joins TRBV29-1 to TRBJ2-1; 10 bases align to TRBD1. The germline V gene has CDR1 SQVTM and CDR2 ANQGSEA. The CDR3 is 13 residues long. The CDR3 protein is CSVAGQGYTEQFF. The CDR3 DNA follows: TGCAGCGTTGCGGGACAGGGGTACACTGAGCAGTTCTTC.

This clonotype showed up many times. CDR3 amino acids: CSARRLAGGTDTQYF. The CDR3 coding sequence is TGCAGTGCTAGAAGGCTAGCGGGAGGCACAGATACGCAGTATTTT. This chain links TRBV20-1 with TRBJ2-3; 10 nucleotides match TRBD2. CDR1 and CDR2 from the germline V gene are DFQATT and SNEGSKA (reference sequence). V gave up 2 bases and J gave up 1 base; unmatched junction bases: 3. CDR3 size: 15 residues.

This clonotype appeared many times. This chain joins TRBV7-2 and TRBJ2-3; D not resolved. The length of the CDR3 is 14 residues. In germline, CDR1 is SGHTA, CDR2 FQGNSA. Trimming removed 2 bases from V and 4 bases from J, with 10 bases in between. The DNA for the CDR3 is TGTGCCAGCAGCTTACTTCAGGCGCCAGATACGCAGTATTTT. Translation: CASSLLQAPDTQYF.

This clonotype is a singleton in its sample. V gene TRBV6-5 combines with J gene TRBJ2-5; unclear D gene. Germline V CDR1 and CDR2: MNHEY, SVGAGI. CDR3 size: 16 residues. Trimming pared 2 bases from V and 0 bases from J, leaving 13 bases between. The CDR3 DNA sequence: TGTGCCAGCAGTTACAAGATTAGCTCGTACCAAGAGACCCAGTACTTC. Translation gives CASSYKISSYQETQYF.

This clonotype was recorded at least ten times. The chain carries TRBV4-1 and TRBJ2-5; D remains unclear. Germline V gene sequence: CDR1 MGHRA, CDR2 YSYEKL. The CDR3 covers 14 residues. Trimming cost V 1 base and J 5 bases, with 11 bases left between them. The CDR3 sequence is CASSQVMNVETQYF. The DNA of the CDR3 is TGCGCCAGCAGCCAAGTAATGAATGTGGAGACCCAGTACTTC.